Sequencing of this T cell receptor beta chain was carried out in a study of beta chain features in type 1 diabetes. Study in general: Sorted cells, more than 95,000,000 in number, were examined across all samples. Study findings and constraints: Reduced insertions and increased deletions marked VDJ junctions in type 1 diabetes patients.

The V and J ends lost 6 bases and 7 bases respectively, with 10 bases between them. The CDR3 length is 13 residues. Germline V gene sequence: CDR1 LNHDA, CDR2 SQIVND (reference sequence). Points on this clone: Its antigen is undetermined.

Expressed TCRB transcripts got sequenced, as all isolated RNA was reverse transcribed. The protocol was immunoSEQ multiplex PCR, while the TCRdb copy is restricted to in-frame clones and leaves out a portion. The sample includes around 160,000 clones, approximately 52% of them seen just once. The clonotype comes from a man younger than 35 in good health. Input material: Tregs from blood. The chain has TRBV19 and TRBJ1-6; D gene uncertain. DNA of the CDR3: TGTGCCAGTAGGCGGGCTACGAATTCACCCCTCCACTTT. Its protein is CASRRATNSPLHF.